This T cell receptor beta chain was identified in a study of CD4 T cells in relation to SARS-CoV-2 and coronaviruses. Repertoires were generated with immunoSEQ multiplex PCR, while TCRdb's copy carries only in-frame clones and drops some. The table shows tens of thousands of clones, with roughly 76% occurring only once. The unexposed donors gave CD4+ T cells in 2011-2018, prior to COVID-19. After 10 to 11 days of culture, CD4+ T cells were isolated. As cell numbers allowed, unexposed-donor CD4+ T cells faced SARS-CoV-2 S/N and four cold-coronavirus spikes. Fresh IL-2 medium replaced half the medium on days 3 and 7. Overall study findings and caveats: About 65% of donors had memory CD4+ clonotypes crossrecognizing SARS-CoV-2 and common cold coronavirus spike.

Notes on this clone: Its antigen is still unknown.

Trimming pared 4 bases from V and 2 bases from J, leaving 11 bases between. There are 14 residues in the CDR3. CDR1 LGHDT and CDR2 YNNKEL come from the germline V gene (reference sequence). This chain links TRBV3-1 (or the pseudogene TRBV3-2) with TRBJ1-2; no clear D gene. The source of this sequence is a human donor in good health. Sequenced material: CD4+ T cells from PBMCs, cultured in vitro. CDR3 loop: CASSPQRTNYGYTF. The CDR3 nucleotides read TGTGCCAGCAGCCCTCAGCGTACAAACTATGGCTACACCTTC.